Listed below are T cell receptor beta chains from one sample, sequenced in a study of identical twins. Each CDR3 protein gets one entry after TCRdb re-called the 5' RACE reads with MiXCR. Found here are under 350,000 distinct CDR3 sequences, nearly 9.5% of them singletons; the top ten hold 5.5% to 9%. These data are also associated with another study on yellow fever vaccine responses in identical twins.

Material for sequencing was CD8+ T cells sorted from blood. These receptors originate from a woman under 30 in good health. Both conserved end residues are part of each CDR3. D genes are given only for firm matches. Only part of the rows carry a size: once, few, many, or a class if the clone is expanded.

d_gene,v_gene,j_gene,abundance,CDR3aa,CDR3nt
TRBD1,TRBV20-1,TRBJ1-2,few,CSARDVAQGANGYTF,TGCAGTGCTAGAGATGTAGCGCAGGGGGCGAATGGCTACACCTTC
NA,TRBV10-2,TRBJ2-2,many,CASSVYGSWSGELFF,TGCGCCAGCAGTGTCTACGGGAGTTGGTCCGGGGAGCTGTTTTTT
NA,TRBV29-1,TRBJ2-7,many,CSVVFATYEQYF,TGCAGCGTTGTTTTCGCTACCTACGAGCAGTACTTC
NA,TRBV18,TRBJ1-1,NA,CASSPPIEGDTEAFF,TGTGCCAGCTCACCACCGATCGAGGGGGACACTGAAGCTTTCTTT
NA,TRBV29-1,TRBJ2-1,NA,CSVGGWDEQFF,TGCAGCGTTGGGGGATGGGATGAGCAGTTCTTC
NA,TRBV27,TRBJ2-3,few,CASSFGIGQLRETDTQYF,TGTGCCAGCAGTTTCGGAATTGGTCAGCTCAGGGAAACAGATACGCAGTATTTT
TRBD2,TRBV6-2/TRBV6-3,TRBJ2-3,many,CASTQTPGLAEITDTQYF,TGTGCCAGCACCCAAACCCCCGGACTAGCGGAAATCACAGATACGCAGTATTTT
NA,TRBV11-2,TRBJ2-7,few,CASSSTRDPYYEQYF,TGTGCCAGCAGCTCAACCCGGGACCCCTACTACGAGCAGTACTTC
NA,TRBV3-1,TRBJ2-5,few,CASSHGGLGAVETQYF,TGTGCCAGCAGCCATGGGGGGTTGGGGGCGGTGGAGACCCAGTACTTC
NA,TRBV4-3,TRBJ1-2,many,CASSQDNYSHNYGYTF,TGCGCCAGCAGCCAAGATAACTACAGCCACAACTATGGCTACACCTTC
NA,TRBV7-2,TRBJ2-1,few,CASSGARGGQFF,TGTGCCAGCAGCGGCGCTCGTGGCGGGCAGTTCTTC
NA,TRBV6-2/TRBV6-3,TRBJ2-6,NA,CASSSGVAGANVLTF,TGTGCCAGCAGCTCAGGGGTGGCTGGGGCCAACGTCCTGACTTTC
TRBD2,TRBV6-2/TRBV6-3,TRBJ2-5,NA,CASSYLRTSGNQETQYF,TGTGCCAGCAGTTACTTGAGGACTAGCGGGAATCAAGAGACCCAGTACTTC
TRBD2,TRBV20-1,TRBJ2-3,many,CSARDPGGGDTDTQYF,TGCAGTGCTAGAGATCCGGGAGGTGGAGACACAGATACGCAGTATTTT
NA,TRBV7-8,TRBJ2-5,many,CASSLWSGEDGETQYF,TGTGCCAGCAGCTTATGGTCAGGAGAAGATGGGGAGACCCAGTACTTC
NA,TRBV9,TRBJ2-1,NA,CASSVGTGSYNEQFF,TGTGCCAGCAGCGTCGGGACCGGCTCCTACAATGAGCAGTTCTTC
TRBD2,TRBV28,TRBJ2-1,few,CASSFGAGGPSAYNEQFF,TGTGCCAGCAGTTTCGGAGCGGGAGGGCCCTCGGCCTACAATGAGCAGTTCTTC
NA,TRBV7-8,TRBJ2-1,many,CASSLGGASSYNEQFF,TGTGCCAGCAGCTTAGGCGGGGCGAGCTCCTACAATGAGCAGTTCTTC
TRBD1,TRBV20-1,TRBJ1-5,many,CSARDEKDRGFHQPQHF,TGCAGTGCTAGAGATGAGAAGGACAGGGGGTTCCATCAGCCCCAGCATTTT
NA,TRBV7-2,TRBJ2-3,NA,CASSLRAGSTDTQYF,TGTGCCAGCAGCTTACGGGCAGGGAGCACAGATACGCAGTATTTT
TRBD2,TRBV4-3,TRBJ2-1,many,CASSQGTSGMLGDEQFF,TGCGCCAGCAGCCAGGGGACTAGCGGGATGTTGGGGGATGAGCAGTTCTTC
TRBD2,TRBV7-9,TRBJ2-1,NA,CASSLALAGGDEQFF,TGTGCCAGCAGCTTAGCACTAGCGGGTGGCGATGAGCAGTTCTTC
NA,TRBV20-1,TRBJ1-1,many,CSARGYTPLGGDTEAFF,TGCAGTGCTAGAGGTTATACCCCGCTGGGAGGGGACACTGAAGCTTTCTTT
TRBD2,TRBV11-2,TRBJ2-7,NA,CASSLNRMLGLAGENEQYF,TGTGCCAGCAGCCTCAACCGGATGCTGGGACTAGCGGGAGAGAACGAGCAGTACTTC
NA,TRBV5-1,TRBJ2-2,many,CASRETTGELFF,TGCGCCAGCCGGGAGACCACCGGGGAGCTGTTTTTT
NA,TRBV29-1,TRBJ2-7,many,CSVEGTDPYEQYF,TGCAGCGTTGAAGGGACCGACCCCTACGAGCAGTACTTC
NA,TRBV7-9,TRBJ2-7,many,CASSTPQGAYEQYF,TGTGCCAGCAGCACCCCCCAAGGGGCGTACGAGCAGTACTTC
TRBD2,TRBV4-3,TRBJ2-1,many,CASSQDGRASGIPLYNEQFF,TGCGCCAGCAGCCAAGATGGGCGGGCTAGCGGGATCCCCCTCTACAATGAGCAGTTCTTC
TRBD2,TRBV20-1,TRBJ2-1,NA,CSAREGGLAGANEQFF,TGCAGTGCTAGAGAAGGGGGACTAGCGGGAGCCAATGAGCAGTTCTTC
NA,TRBV27,TRBJ2-1,few,CASSFASVYNEQFF,TGTGCCAGCAGTTTTGCTAGCGTTTACAATGAGCAGTTCTTC
NA,TRBV3-1,TRBJ2-3,NA,CASSQVSREPTDTQYF,TGTGCCAGCAGCCAAGTCTCCCGGGAACCCACAGATACGCAGTATTTT
TRBD1,TRBV9,TRBJ2-7,few,CASSTGQGAGEQYF,TGTGCCAGCAGCACCGGACAGGGGGCGGGTGAGCAGTACTTC
TRBD2,TRBV7-9,TRBJ2-3,few,CASSPGLAGGLDTQYF,TGTGCCAGCAGCCCAGGGCTAGCGGGAGGTTTAGATACGCAGTATTTT
TRBD2,TRBV9,TRBJ2-1,many,CASSVGNGGDSYNEQFF,TGTGCCAGCAGCGTAGGAAACGGGGGGGATTCCTACAATGAGCAGTTCTTC
NA,TRBV12-3/TRBV12-4,TRBJ2-3,many,CASSFSDTQYF,TGTGCCAGCAGTTTTTCAGATACGCAGTATTTT
NA,TRBV29-1,TRBJ2-1,many,CSVEPGPQNEQFF,TGCAGCGTTGAACCGGGACCTCAGAATGAGCAGTTCTTC
TRBD1,TRBV6-1,TRBJ1-2,few,CASSEGQPVFYGYTF,TGTGCCAGCAGTGAGGGACAGCCAGTCTTCTATGGCTACACCTTC
NA,TRBV28,TRBJ2-7,few,CASSRRVEDEQYF,TGTGCCAGCAGTCGCAGGGTTGAGGACGAGCAGTACTTC
NA,TRBV24-1,TRBJ2-2,many,CATVGSGSNTGELFF,TGTGCCACCGTTGGTTCGGGTTCGAACACCGGGGAGCTGTTTTTT
NA,TRBV5-4,TRBJ2-4,NA,CASSNRDNIQYF,TGTGCCAGCAGCAACCGGGACAACATTCAGTACTTC
NA,TRBV7-9,TRBJ1-2,many,CASSLEGFPGYTF,TGTGCCAGCAGCTTAGAAGGGTTTCCTGGCTACACCTTC
NA,TRBV7-9,TRBJ2-3,few,CASSQDWDTDTQYF,TGTGCCAGCAGCCAGGACTGGGACACAGATACGCAGTATTTT
TRBD2,TRBV29-1,TRBJ2-7,many,CSVEASGTTYEQYF,TGCAGCGTTGAGGCTAGCGGGACTACCTACGAGCAGTACTTC
NA,TRBV24-1,TRBJ2-2,NA,CATSDRGAGTGELFF,TGTGCCACCAGTGATCGGGGGGCTGGCACCGGGGAGCTGTTTTTT